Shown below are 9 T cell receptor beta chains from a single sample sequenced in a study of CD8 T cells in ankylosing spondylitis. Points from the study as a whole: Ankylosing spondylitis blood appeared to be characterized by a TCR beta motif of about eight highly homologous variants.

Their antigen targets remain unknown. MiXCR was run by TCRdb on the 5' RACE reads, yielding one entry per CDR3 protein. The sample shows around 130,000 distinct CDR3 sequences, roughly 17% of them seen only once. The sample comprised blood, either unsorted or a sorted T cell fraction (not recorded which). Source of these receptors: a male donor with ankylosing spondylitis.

The CDR3 region is CASSSRPRQGPTGELFF. The CDR3 DNA sequence: TGTGCCAGCAGCTCTAGGCCCCGACAGGGCCCAACCGGGGAGCTGTTTTTT. This chain links TRBV7-2 with TRBJ2-2, with 7 bases matching TRBD1. V trimming: 4 bases; J trimming: 5 bases; junction bases outside the gene matches: 13. CDR1 is SGHTA, CDR2 FQGNSA, per germline. CDR3 length: 17 residues.

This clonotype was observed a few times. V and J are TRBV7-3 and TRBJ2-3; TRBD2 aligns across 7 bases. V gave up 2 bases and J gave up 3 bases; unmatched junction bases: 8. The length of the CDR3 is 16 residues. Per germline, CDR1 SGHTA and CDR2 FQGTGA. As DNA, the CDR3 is TGTGCCAGCAGCTTAGTGGGCGGGAGTGCGACAGATACGCAGTATTTT. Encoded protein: CASSLVGGSATDTQYF.

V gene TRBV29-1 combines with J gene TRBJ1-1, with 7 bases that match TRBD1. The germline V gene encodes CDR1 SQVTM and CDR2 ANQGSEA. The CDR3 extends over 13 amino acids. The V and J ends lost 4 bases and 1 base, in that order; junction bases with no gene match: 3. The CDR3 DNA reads TGCAGCGTTGGGACAGGATGGAACACTGAAGCTTTCTTT. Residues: CSVGTGWNTEAFF.

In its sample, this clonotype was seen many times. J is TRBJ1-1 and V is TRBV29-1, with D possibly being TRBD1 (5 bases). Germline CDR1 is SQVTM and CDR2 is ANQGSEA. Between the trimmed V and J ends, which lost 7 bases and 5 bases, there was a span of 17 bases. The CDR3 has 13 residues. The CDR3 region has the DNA TGCAGCGACGGAACGGGGCCGGGGACTGAAGCTTTCTTT. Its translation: CSDGTGPGTEAFF.

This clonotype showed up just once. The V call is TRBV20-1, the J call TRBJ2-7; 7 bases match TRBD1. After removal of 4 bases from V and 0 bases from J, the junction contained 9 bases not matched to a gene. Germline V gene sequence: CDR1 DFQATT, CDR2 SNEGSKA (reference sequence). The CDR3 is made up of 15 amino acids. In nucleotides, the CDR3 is TGCAGTGCTACTCCGGACAGGCGTAGCTCCTACGAGCAGTACTTC. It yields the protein CSATPDRRSSYEQYF.

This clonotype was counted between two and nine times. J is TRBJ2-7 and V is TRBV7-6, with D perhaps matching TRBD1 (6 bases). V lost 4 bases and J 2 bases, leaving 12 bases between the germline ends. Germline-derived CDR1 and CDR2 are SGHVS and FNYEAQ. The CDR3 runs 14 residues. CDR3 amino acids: CASSYWDNPYEQYF. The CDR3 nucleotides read TGTGCCAGCAGCTACTGGGACAACCCCTACGAGCAGTACTTC.

CDR3 amino acids: CASSSSGQGGQPQHF. Written as DNA, the CDR3 is TGTGCCAGCAGCTCGTCGGGACAGGGTGGCCAGCCCCAGCATTTT. This chain uses TRBV5-8 with TRBJ1-5; the match to TRBD1 covers 9 bases. V dropped 3 bases and J dropped 7; count of bases not matched to a gene: 8. Germline V gene data show CDR1 as SGHTS and CDR2 as YDEGEE. The CDR3 extends over 15 amino acids. Based on the CDR3 plus reference TRBV5-8 and TRBJ1-5, the full variable domain is EAGVTQSPTHLIKTRGQQATLRCSPISGHTSVYWYQQALGLGLQFLLWYDEGEERNRGNFPPRFSGRQFPNYSSELNVNALELEDSALYLCASSSSGQGGQPQHFGDGTRLSIL.

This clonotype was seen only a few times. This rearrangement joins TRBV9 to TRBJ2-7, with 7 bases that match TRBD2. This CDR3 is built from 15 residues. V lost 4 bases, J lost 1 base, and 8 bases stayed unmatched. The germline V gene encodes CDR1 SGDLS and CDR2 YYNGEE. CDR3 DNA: TGTGCCAGCAGCAACCCTAGCGGAAATTCCTACGAGCAGTACTTC. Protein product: CASSNPSGNSYEQYF.

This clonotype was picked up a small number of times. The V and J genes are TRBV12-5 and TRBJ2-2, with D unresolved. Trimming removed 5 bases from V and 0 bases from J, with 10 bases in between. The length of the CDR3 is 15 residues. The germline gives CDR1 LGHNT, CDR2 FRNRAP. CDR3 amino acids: CASGPFQSNTGELFF. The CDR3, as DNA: TGTGCTAGTGGTCCCTTCCAGTCGAACACCGGGGAGCTGTTTTTT.